The present T cell receptor beta chain was sequenced within a study of blood T cell repertoires in COVID-19. Study-wide background: The samples span acute and convalescent COVID-19 from the United States, Italy and Spain. T cells, B-cell-depleted T cells, or PBMCs provided the cDNA or gDNA that served as material.

CDR1 and CDR2 (germline): KGHSH, LQKENI. V was clipped by 5 bases and J by 3 bases; unmatched bases: 3. The length of the CDR3 is 13 residues. How the authors handled the data: Cell counts per sample came from amplifying reference gene primers. Data came from immunoSEQ multiplex PCR; TCRdb stores just in-frame clones and leaves some out. V and J calls and clone size are those listed in that table; D and trimming were worked out from the DNA. In the table there are hundreds of thousands of clones, over 85% of which are singletons. One Seattle source followed patients from active infection through their disease course.

Sequences were obtained from peripheral blood. This sequence joins TRBV18 and TRBJ1-1; 7 nucleotides agree with TRBD1. The clonotype was recovered from a woman aged 25 to 39 with COVID-19, enrolled during active disease. This CDR3 reads CASSAGQDTEAFF. CDR3 DNA sequence: TGTGCCAGCTCAGCAGGACAGGACACTGAAGCTTTCTTT.